This is a list of T cell receptor beta chains from one sample in a study of shared clonotypes between healthy human individuals. The assay was immunoSEQ multiplex PCR, and TCRdb's table has in-frame clones only and misses some. The table lists 600,000 or so clones, 98% of them singletons. Sequencing was done on a sample of naive CD8+ T cells sorted from blood. The source of these receptors is a man younger than 45 in good health. The CDR3 runs from the conserved cysteine through the conserved F or W. The D gene is left open where the match is weak. The size field is filled for only some rows; it gives once, few, many or a size class.

abundance	j_gene	d_gene	v_gene	CDR3aa	CDR3nt
NA	TRBJ2-1	NA	TRBV29-1	CSVERRETSNNEQFF	TGCAGCGTTGAACGGAGGGAAACATCCAACAATGAGCAGTTCTTC
once	TRBJ2-2	TRBD2	TRBV9	CASSVETSGGGELFF	TGTGCCAGCAGCGTAGAGACTAGCGGTGGCGGGGAGCTGTTTTTT
NA	TRBJ1-1	NA	TRBV7-9	CRGEIMNTEAFF	TGTAGGGGCGAAATCATGAACACTGAAGCTTTCTTT
NA	TRBJ1-1	NA	TRBV6-6	CASCGGTEAFF	TGTGCCAGCTGCGGAGGCACTGAAGCTTTCTTT
NA	TRBJ2-2	TRBD2	TRBV7-2	CASSSFVGEGPGELFF	TGTGCCAGCAGCTCCTTCGTGGGGGAGGGCCCCGGGGAGCTGTTTTTT
NA	TRBJ2-5	TRBD1	TRBV7-9	CASSSRTGEETQYF	TGTGCCAGCTCCTCTAGGACAGGGGAAGAGACCCAGTACTTC
NA	TRBJ2-7	NA	TRBV7-9	CASSSPGLRTYEQYF	TGTGCCAGCAGCTCCCCGGGACTCCGCACCTACGAGCAGTACTTC
once	TRBJ2-7	NA	TRBV29-1	CSVGTASYEQYF	TGCAGCGTTGGGACAGCATCCTACGAGCAGTACTTC
NA	TRBJ2-7	TRBD2	TRBV11-2	CASSAMRGSSYEQYF	TGTGCCAGCAGCGCCATGCGGGGGTCTTCCTACGAGCAGTACTTC
NA	TRBJ2-7	TRBD2	TRBV5-1	CASSLGYSAGGRYEQYF	TGCGCCAGCAGCTTGGGGTATTCGGCGGGAGGGAGGTACGAGCAGTACTTC
once	TRBJ1-2	NA	TRBV18	CASSPPPPVRAEDGYTF	TGTGCCAGCTCACCGCCCCCCCCGGTGAGGGCCGAGGACGGCTACACCTTC
NA	TRBJ2-5	NA	TRBV30	CAWTGDNQETQYF	TGTGCCTGGACTGGGGACAACCAAGAGACCCAGTACTTC
NA	TRBJ2-5	NA	TRBV27	CASRGWETETQYF	TGTGCCAGCCGGGGCTGGGAGACGGAGACCCAGTACTTC
once	TRBJ2-1	TRBD2	TRBV7-3	CASSSLAGVYNEQFF	TGTGCCAGCAGCTCCCTAGCGGGAGTATACAATGAGCAGTTCTTC
NA	TRBJ2-3	NA	TRBV5-1	CASSLGGDTQYF	TGCGCCAGCAGCTTGGGTGGGGATACGCAGTATTTT
NA	TRBJ2-1	TRBD1	TRBV27	CASSLPGGPYNEQFF	TGTGCCAGCAGTTTACCAGGGGGCCCCTACAATGAGCAGTTCTTC
NA	TRBJ2-2	TRBD2	TRBV6-1	CASSEFAGGPHTGELFF	TGTGCCAGCAGTGAATTTGCGGGAGGGCCACACACCGGGGAGCTGTTTTTT
NA	TRBJ2-7	TRBD1	TRBV28	CASTDRDYEQYF	TGTGCCAGCACGGACAGGGACTACGAGCAGTACTTC
NA	TRBJ2-5	TRBD1	TRBV7-9	CASSLRTGGETQYF	TGTGCCAGCAGCTTAAGGACAGGAGGAGAGACCCAGTACTTC
NA	TRBJ2-7	NA	TRBV7-6	CASSLGGGYYEQYF	TGTGCCAGCAGCTTAGGTGGGGGGTACTACGAGCAGTACTTC
NA	TRBJ2-1	TRBD2	TRBV7-6	CASSTGTSGYNEQFF	TGTGCCAGCAGCACCGGGACTAGCGGCTACAATGAGCAGTTCTTC
NA	TRBJ2-7	NA	TRBV5-1	CASSYSQAPSYEQYF	TGCGCCAGCAGTTATTCCCAAGCGCCGTCCTACGAGCAGTACTTC
NA	TRBJ1-4	NA	TRBV5-1	CASSPEGTNEKLFF	TGCGCCAGCAGCCCCGAGGGTACTAATGAAAAACTGTTTTTT
NA	TRBJ1-2	NA	TRBV10-3	CAISESLSGRSYTF	TGTGCCATCAGTGAGTCCCTGAGTGGGCGGAGCTACACCTTC
NA	TRBJ2-7	TRBD1	TRBV29-1	CSVEVAGTGFYEQYF	TGCAGCGTTGAAGTGGCCGGGACAGGGTTCTACGAGCAGTACTTC
NA	TRBJ1-2	NA	TRBV28	CASSPIRLDTIYGYTF	TGTGCCAGCAGCCCGATTCGACTCGACACCATCTATGGCTACACCTTC
NA	TRBJ2-7	NA	TRBV29-1	CSVEVAEPYEQYF	TGCAGCGTTGAAGTAGCGGAACCGTACGAGCAGTACTTC
NA	TRBJ2-5	TRBD1	TRBV4-1	CASSQTPGTVETQYF	TGCGCCAGCAGCCAAACTCCCGGGACAGTCGAGACCCAGTACTTC
NA	TRBJ2-7	TRBD2	TRBV27	CASSLTGRRYEQYF	TGTGCCAGCAGTTTAACCGGGAGGCGGTACGAGCAGTACTTC